Following are 3 T cell receptor beta chains from one sample sequenced in a study of Ad26.COV2.S vaccination and SARS-CoV-2 variants. Treatment of the sample: roughly 20 received Ad26.COV2.S at low or high dose, single or two shots; roughly five received placebo; per-sample allocation not given. Sampling happened 63 days after the first vaccine or placebo injection. Using immunoSEQ multiplex PCR, the repertoire was profiled, and TCRdb retains in-frame clones only, with some absent. This sample carries a few hundred thousand clones, 80% to 95% of them seen once, and the ten largest clones take under 2%. The material sequenced was peripheral blood, taken in a trial of Ad26.COV2.S vaccine versus placebo. The source is a person between 18 and 65 years old who received the Ad26.COV2.S COVID-19 vaccine or a placebo.

This chain joins TRBV12-5 and TRBJ1-1; no reliable D call. The CDR3 sequence is 13 residues long. Trimming removed 6 bases from V and 0 bases from J, with 8 bases in between. Germline values: CDR1 LGHNT, CDR2 FRNRAP. This CDR3 reads CASGAGMNTEAFF. The CDR3 DNA is TGTGCTAGTGGCGCGGGGATGAACACTGAAGCTTTCTTT.

The rearrangement uses TRBV20-1 and TRBJ2-1; D may be TRBD1 (5 bases). Trimming shortened V by 3 bases and J by 9 bases, and 9 bases separated the two germline ends. The CDR3 is made up of 11 amino acids. From germline, CDR1 is DFQATT and CDR2 SNEGSKA (reference sequence). In DNA form, the CDR3 reads TGCAGTGCTAGCAGGGTTGGTGAGCAGTTCTTC. It yields the protein CSASRVGEQFF.

The rearrangement links TRBV4-3 to TRBJ2-5; 8 bases fit TRBD1. The CDR3 spans 13 residues. The germline gives CDR1 LGHNA, CDR2 YSLEER. The trim removed 4 bases at V and 5 bases at J, leaving 3 bases unmatched. CDR3 DNA sequence: TGCGCCAGCAGCCTCAACAGGGGGGAGACCCAGTACTTC. Protein: CASSLNRGETQYF.